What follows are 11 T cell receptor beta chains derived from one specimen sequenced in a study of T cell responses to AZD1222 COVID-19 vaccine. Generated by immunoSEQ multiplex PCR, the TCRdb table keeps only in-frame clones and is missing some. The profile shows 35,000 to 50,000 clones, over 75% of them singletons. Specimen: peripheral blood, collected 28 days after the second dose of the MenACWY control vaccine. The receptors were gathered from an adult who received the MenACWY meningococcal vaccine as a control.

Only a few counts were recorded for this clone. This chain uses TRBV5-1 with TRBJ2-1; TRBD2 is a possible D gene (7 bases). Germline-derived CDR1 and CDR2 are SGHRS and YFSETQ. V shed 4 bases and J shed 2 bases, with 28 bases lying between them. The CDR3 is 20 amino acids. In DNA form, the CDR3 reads TGCGCCAGCAGCCTTCACTACAGGGATGCGGGAGCTTATCCCTACAATGAGCAGTTCTTC. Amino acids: CASSLHYRDAGAYPYNEQFF.

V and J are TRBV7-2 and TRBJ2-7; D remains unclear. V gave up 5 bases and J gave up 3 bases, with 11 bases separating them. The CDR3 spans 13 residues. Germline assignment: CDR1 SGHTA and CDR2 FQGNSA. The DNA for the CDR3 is TGTGCCAGCAGCCTAACCCCCCTCTACGAGCAGTACGTC. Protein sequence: CASSLTPLYEQYV.

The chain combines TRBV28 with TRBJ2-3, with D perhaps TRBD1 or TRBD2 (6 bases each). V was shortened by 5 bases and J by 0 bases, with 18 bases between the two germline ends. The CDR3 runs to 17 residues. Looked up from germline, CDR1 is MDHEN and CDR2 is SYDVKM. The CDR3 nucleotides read TGTGCCAGCAGTCCGCTGAGGGGGGCGGCCAGCACAGATACGCAGTATTTT. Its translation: CASSPLRGAASTDTQYF.

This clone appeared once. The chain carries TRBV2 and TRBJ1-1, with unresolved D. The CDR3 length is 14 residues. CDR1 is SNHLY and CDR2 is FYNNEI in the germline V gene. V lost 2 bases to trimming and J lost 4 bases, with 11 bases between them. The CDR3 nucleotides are TGTGCCAGCAGTGAATCGGAGGGAGTCACTGAAGCTTTCTTT. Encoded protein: CASSESEGVTEAFF.

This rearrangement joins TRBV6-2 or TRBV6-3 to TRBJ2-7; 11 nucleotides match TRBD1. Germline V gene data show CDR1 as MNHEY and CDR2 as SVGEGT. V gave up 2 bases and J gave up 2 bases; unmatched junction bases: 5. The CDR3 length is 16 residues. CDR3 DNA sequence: TGTGCCAGCAGTTACCGGACAGGGGGCGCCGCCTACGAGCAGTACTTC. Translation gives CASSYRTGGAAYEQYF.

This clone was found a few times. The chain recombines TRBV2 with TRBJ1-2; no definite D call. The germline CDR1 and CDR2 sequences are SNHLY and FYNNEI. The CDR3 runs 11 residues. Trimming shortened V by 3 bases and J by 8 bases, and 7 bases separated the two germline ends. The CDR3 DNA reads TGTGCCAGCAGTGAGGCGTGGGGCTACACCTTC. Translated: CASSEAWGYTF.

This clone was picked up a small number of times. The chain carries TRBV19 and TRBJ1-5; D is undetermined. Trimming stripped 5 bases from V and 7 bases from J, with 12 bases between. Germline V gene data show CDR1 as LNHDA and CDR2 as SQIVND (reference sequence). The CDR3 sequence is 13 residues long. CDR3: CASSSQKKQPQHF. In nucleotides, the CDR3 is TGTGCCAGTAGTTCCCAGAAGAAGCAGCCCCAGCATTTT.

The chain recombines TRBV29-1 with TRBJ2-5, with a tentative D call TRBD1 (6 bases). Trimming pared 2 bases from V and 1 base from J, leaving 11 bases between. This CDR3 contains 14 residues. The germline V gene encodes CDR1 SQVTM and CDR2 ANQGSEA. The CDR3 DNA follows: TGCAGCGTTGAATTGACAGGCCTCCAAGAGACCCAGTACTTC. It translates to CSVELTGLQETQYF. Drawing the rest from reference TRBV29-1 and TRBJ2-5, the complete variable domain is SAVISQKPSRDICQRGTSLTIQCQVDSQVTMMFWYRQQPGQSLTLIATANQGSEATYESGFVIDKFPISRPNLTFSTLTVSNMSPEDSSIYLCSVELTGLQETQYFGPGTRLLVL.

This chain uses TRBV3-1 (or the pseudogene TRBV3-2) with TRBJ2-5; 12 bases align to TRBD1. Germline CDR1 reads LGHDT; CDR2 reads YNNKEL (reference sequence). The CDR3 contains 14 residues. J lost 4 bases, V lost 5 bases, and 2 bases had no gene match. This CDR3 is CASSGDRGRETQYF. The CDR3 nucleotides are TGTGCCAGCAGCGGGGACAGGGGGCGAGAGACCCAGTACTTC.

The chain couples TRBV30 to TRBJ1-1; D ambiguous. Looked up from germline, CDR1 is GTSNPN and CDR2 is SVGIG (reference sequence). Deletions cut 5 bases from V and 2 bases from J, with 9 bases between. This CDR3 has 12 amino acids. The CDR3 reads CAWLPHNTEAFF. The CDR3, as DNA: TGTGCCTGGCTTCCCCATAACACTGAAGCTTTCTTT.

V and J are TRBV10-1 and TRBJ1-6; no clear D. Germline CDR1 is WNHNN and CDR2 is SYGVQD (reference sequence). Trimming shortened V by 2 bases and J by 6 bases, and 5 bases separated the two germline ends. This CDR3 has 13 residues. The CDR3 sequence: CASSEQINSPLHF. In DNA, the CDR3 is TGCGCCAGCAGTGAGCAGATTAATTCACCCCTCCACTTT.